These T cell receptor beta chains were read from a single sample in a study of post-analysis software for immune sequencing data. Each CDR3 protein is one row after TCRdb ran MiXCR on the PCR reads. This sample carries roughly 700,000 distinct CDR3 sequences, 30% of them seen once, and the ten largest clones take around 0.56%. Sequenced sample: blood. The source of these receptors is a girl between 5 and 17 years old with multiple sclerosis. Both conserved end residues are part of each CDR3. The D gene is left open where the match is weak. A clone size is listed for some rows: how often the clone was seen (once, few, many), or a class if it is expanded.

CDR3	DNA	size	D	V	J
CASSMGTVLSDAEYF	TGTGCCAGCAGCATGGGGACAGTTCTCTCAGATGCGGAGTATTTT	-	TRBD1	TRBV12-3/TRBV12-4	TRBJ2-3
CSARAASGSLDEQYF	TGCAGTGCTAGAGCGGCTAGCGGGAGCCTGGACGAGCAGTACTTC	-	TRBD2	TRBV20-1	TRBJ2-7
CASRDPGPGSTQYF	TGTGCCAGCAGGGATCCGGGACCAGGGAGCACCCAGTACTTC	once	-	TRBV5-4	TRBJ2-7
CASKGSSSGANVLTF	TGTGCCAGCAAGGGCAGCAGCTCTGGGGCCAACGTCCTGACTTTC	-	-	TRBV28	TRBJ2-6
CASSRTGVLAKNIQYF	TGTGCCAGCAGTCGCACAGGGGTTTTAGCCAAAAACATTCAGTACTTC	-	TRBD1	TRBV12-3/TRBV12-4	TRBJ2-4
CASSSYSIGEQFF	TGCGCCAGCAGCTCATATTCTATCGGTGAGCAGTTCTTC	-	-	TRBV5-1	TRBJ2-1
CAISDTASGYSYNEQFF	TGTGCCATCAGTGACACAGCGTCAGGCTACTCCTACAATGAGCAGTTCTTC	-	-	TRBV10-3	TRBJ2-1
CATSKTGAGQPQHF	TGTGCCACCAGTAAGACAGGGGCTGGTCAGCCCCAGCATTTT	-	TRBD1	TRBV24-1	TRBJ1-5
CASKVEGLYEQYF	TGTGCCAGTAAAGTTGAAGGGCTCTACGAGCAGTACTTC	-	-	TRBV19	TRBJ2-7
CSARSSGRVQDTQYF	TGCAGTGCTAGATCGAGCGGGAGGGTGCAAGATACGCAGTATTTT	-	TRBD2	TRBV20-1	TRBJ2-3
CSVGVYNEQFF	TGCAGCGTAGGAGTGTACAATGAGCAGTTCTTC	few	-	TRBV29-1	TRBJ2-1
CASSYGTGNYGYTF	TGTGCCAGCAGTTATGGAACCGGAAACTATGGCTACACCTTC	-	-	TRBV27	TRBJ1-2
CASSTSGHEQFF	TGCGCCAGCAGTACTAGCGGGCATGAGCAGTTCTTC	once	TRBD2	TRBV10-2	TRBJ2-1
CASSEGWQGNEQYF	TGCGCCAGCAGTGAGGGCTGGCAGGGCAACGAGCAGTACTTC	-	-	TRBV10-1	TRBJ2-7
CASTAYRWADGYTF	TGTGCCAGCACTGCGTACAGGTGGGCCGATGGCTACACCTTC	-	-	TRBV2	TRBJ1-2
CASSYRTAGEQYF	TGTGCCAGCAGTTACCGGACGGCCGGGGAGCAGTACTTC	-	-	TRBV6-5	TRBJ2-7
CASSFTQTSTDTQYF	TGTGCCAGCAGTTTCACCCAGACTAGCACAGATACGCAGTATTTT	few	-	TRBV6-5	TRBJ2-3
CASSVDRDGTEAFF	TGTGCCAGCAGTGTGGACAGGGATGGCACTGAAGCTTTCTTT	-	TRBD1	TRBV2	TRBJ1-1
CSARRVGTGQFNEQFF	TGCAGTGCTAGAAGAGTCGGGACAGGGCAATTCAATGAGCAGTTCTTC	few	TRBD1	TRBV20-1	TRBJ2-1
CSASGLPGVGEQYF	TGCAGTGCTAGCGGGCTACCGGGTGTAGGCGAGCAGTACTTC	-	-	TRBV20-1	TRBJ2-7
CASSLQAEYNTDTQYF	TGTGCCAGCAGCTTACAAGCGGAATACAACACAGATACGCAGTATTTT	few	-	TRBV7-2	TRBJ2-3
CSALDRGTNQPQHF	TGCAGTGCTTTAGACAGGGGCACAAATCAGCCCCAGCATTTT	few	TRBD1	TRBV20-1	TRBJ1-5